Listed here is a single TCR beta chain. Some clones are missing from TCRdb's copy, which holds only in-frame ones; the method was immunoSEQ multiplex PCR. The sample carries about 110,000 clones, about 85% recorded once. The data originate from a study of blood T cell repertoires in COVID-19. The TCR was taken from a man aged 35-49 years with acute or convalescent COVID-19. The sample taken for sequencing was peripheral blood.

The CDR3 nucleotides read TGTGCCAGCCGAAGTATCGGGATTAAAACGGGTGGGAATGAGCAGTTCTTC. Translating it yields CASRSIGIKTGGNEQFF. The gene calls are TRBV27 and TRBJ2-1, with a tentative D call TRBD2 (5 bases). The V end was cut by 8 bases, the J end by 7 bases, with 27 bases between. CDR3 length: 17 amino acids. CDR1 and CDR2 (germline): MNHEY, SMNVEV (reference sequence).